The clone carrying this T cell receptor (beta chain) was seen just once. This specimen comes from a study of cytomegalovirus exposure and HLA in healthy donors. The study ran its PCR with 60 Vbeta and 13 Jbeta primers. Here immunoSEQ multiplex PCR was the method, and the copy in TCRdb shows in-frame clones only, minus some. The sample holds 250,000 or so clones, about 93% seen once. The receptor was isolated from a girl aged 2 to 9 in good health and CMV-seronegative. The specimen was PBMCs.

This chain's CDR3 is CASSLVAGEQFF. The CDR3 DNA reads TGCGCCAGCAGCTTGGTGGCGGGCGAGCAGTTCTTC. This rearrangement joins TRBV5-1 to TRBJ2-1; D possibly corresponds to TRBD2 (5 bases). This CDR3 region has 12 residues. V was shortened by 0 bases and J by 10 bases, with 8 bases between the two germline ends. Germline V lookup: CDR1 SGHRS, CDR2 YFSETQ.